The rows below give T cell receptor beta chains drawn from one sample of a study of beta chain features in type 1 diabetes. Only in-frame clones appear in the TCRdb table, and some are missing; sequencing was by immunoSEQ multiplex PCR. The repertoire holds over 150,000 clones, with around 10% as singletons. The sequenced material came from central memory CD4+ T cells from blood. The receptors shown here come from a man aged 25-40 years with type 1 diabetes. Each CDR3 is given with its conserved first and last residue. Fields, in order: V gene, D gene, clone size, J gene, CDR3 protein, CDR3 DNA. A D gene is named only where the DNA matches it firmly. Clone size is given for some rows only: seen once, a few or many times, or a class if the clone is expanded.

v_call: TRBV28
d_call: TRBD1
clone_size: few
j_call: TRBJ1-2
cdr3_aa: CASSQGTGSKGYTF
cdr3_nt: TGTGCCAGCAGTCAAGGGACAGGGTCTAAGGGCTACACCTTC

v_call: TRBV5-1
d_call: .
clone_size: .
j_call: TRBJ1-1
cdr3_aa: CASSSDGRGTEAFF
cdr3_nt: TGCGCCAGCAGCTCGGACGGTCGAGGGACTGAAGCTTTCTTT

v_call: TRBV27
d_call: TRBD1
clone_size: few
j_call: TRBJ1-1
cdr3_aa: CASSRGTGSEAFF
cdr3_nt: TGTGCCAGCAGTAGGGGGACAGGGTCTGAAGCTTTCTTT

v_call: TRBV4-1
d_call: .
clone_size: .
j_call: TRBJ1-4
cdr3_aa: CASSQPTAGHANEKLFF
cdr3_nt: TGCGCCAGCAGCCAACCAACAGCAGGGCATGCTAATGAAAAACTGTTTTTT

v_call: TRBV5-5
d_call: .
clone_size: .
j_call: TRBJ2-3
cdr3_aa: CASSLIPGETDTQYF
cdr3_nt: TGTGCCAGCAGCTTGATTCCAGGGGAGACAGATACGCAGTATTTT

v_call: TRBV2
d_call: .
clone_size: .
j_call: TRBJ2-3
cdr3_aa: CASSDQGPDTQYF
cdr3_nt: TGTGCCAGCAGTGACCAGGGGCCAGATACGCAGTATTTT

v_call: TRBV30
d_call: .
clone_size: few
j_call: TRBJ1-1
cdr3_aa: CAWGGYNTEAFF
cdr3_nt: TGTGCCTGGGGCGGGTACAACACTGAAGCTTTCTTT

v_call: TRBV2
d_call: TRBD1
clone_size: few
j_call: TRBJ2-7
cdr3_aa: CASSVQGDNEQYF
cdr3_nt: TGTGCCAGCAGCGTGCAGGGGGACAACGAGCAGTACTTC

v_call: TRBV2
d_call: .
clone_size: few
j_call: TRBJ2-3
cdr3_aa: CASSAILPGDTQYF
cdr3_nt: TGTGCCAGCAGTGCGATTCTCCCGGGAGATACGCAGTATTTT

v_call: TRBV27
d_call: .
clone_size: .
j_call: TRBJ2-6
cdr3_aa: CASSYSGATGANVLTF
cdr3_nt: TGTGCCAGCAGTTACTCAGGGGCTACTGGGGCCAACGTCCTGACTTTC

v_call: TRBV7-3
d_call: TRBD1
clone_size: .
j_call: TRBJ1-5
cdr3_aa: CASSLGTGGNQPQHF
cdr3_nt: TGTGCCAGCAGCTTGGGGACAGGGGGCAATCAGCCCCAGCATTTT

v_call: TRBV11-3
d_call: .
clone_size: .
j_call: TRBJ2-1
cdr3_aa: CASSLGPGDNEQFF
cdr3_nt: TGTGCCAGCAGCTTAGGCCCGGGGGACAATGAGCAGTTCTTC

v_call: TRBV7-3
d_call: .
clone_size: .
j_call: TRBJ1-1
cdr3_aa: CASSPLGDTEAFF
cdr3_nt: TGTGCCAGCAGCCCCTTAGGGGACACTGAAGCTTTCTTT

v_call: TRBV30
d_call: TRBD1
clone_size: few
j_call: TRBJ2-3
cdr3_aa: CAWGQGATDTQYF
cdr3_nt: TGTGCCTGGGGGCAGGGGGCAACAGATACGCAGTATTTT

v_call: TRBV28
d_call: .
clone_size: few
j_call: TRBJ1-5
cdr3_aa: CASSLEPFQPQHF
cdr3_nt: TGTGCCAGCAGTTTGGAGCCGTTTCAGCCCCAGCATTTT

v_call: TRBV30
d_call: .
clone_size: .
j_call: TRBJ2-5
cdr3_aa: CAWSVRLRETQYF
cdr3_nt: TGTGCCTGGAGTGTACGGTTGAGAGAGACCCAGTACTTC

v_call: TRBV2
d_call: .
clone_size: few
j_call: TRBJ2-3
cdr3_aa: CASKIGQTSTDTQYF
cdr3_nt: TGTGCCAGCAAAATCGGACAGACGAGCACAGATACGCAGTATTTT

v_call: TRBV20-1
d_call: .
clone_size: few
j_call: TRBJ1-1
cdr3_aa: CSAISGREAFF
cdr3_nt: TGCAGTGCTATTTCCGGGAGGGAAGCTTTCTTT

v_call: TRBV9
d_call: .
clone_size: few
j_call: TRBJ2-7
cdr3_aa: CASSVDPLSPTEQYF
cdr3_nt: TGTGCCAGCAGCGTAGACCCCCTATCCCCTACCGAGCAGTACTTC

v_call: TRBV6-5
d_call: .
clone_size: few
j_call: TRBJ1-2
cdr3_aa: CASSYYGVEYGYTF
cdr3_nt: TGTGCCAGCAGTTACTACGGAGTTGAGTATGGCTACACCTTC

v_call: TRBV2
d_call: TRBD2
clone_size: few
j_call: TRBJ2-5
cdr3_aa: CAGGRGRETQYF
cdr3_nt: TGTGCCGGCGGGAGGGGACGAGAGACCCAGTACTTC

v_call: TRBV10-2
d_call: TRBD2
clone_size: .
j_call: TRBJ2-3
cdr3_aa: CASSVTSGEGTQYF
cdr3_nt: TGCGCCAGCAGTGTGACTAGCGGGGAAGGTACGCAGTATTTT

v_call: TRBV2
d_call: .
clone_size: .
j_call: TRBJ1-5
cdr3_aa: CASSDGNQPQHF
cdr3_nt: TGTGCCAGCAGTGACGGCAATCAGCCCCAGCATTTT

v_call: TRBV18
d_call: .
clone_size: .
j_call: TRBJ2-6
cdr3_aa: CASSPGHSGANVLTF
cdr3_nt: TGTGCCAGCTCACCTGGACACTCTGGGGCCAACGTCCTGACTTTC

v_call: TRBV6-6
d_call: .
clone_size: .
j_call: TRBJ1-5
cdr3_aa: CASSPTANQPQHF
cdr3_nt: TGTGCCAGCAGTCCGACAGCTAATCAGCCCCAGCATTTT

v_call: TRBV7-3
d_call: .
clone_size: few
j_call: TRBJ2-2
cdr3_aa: CASSSANTGELFF
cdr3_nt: TGTGCCAGCAGCTCAGCGAACACCGGGGAGCTGTTTTTT

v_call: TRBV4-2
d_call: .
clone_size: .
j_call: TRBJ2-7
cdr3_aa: CASSQGPGDGYEQYF
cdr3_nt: TGTGCCAGCAGCCAAGGACCAGGGGATGGCTACGAGCAGTACTTC

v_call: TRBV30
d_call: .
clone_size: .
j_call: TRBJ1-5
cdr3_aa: CAWDDSSNQPQHF
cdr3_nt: TGTGCCTGGGATGACAGTAGCAATCAGCCCCAGCATTTT

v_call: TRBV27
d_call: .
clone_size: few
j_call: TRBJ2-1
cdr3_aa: CASSLINGDEQFF
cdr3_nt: TGTGCCAGCAGTCTAATAAATGGAGATGAGCAGTTCTTC

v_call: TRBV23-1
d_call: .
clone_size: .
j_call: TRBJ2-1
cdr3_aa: CASSQSVAFDSYNEQFF
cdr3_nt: TGCGCCAGCAGTCAATCGGTGGCTTTTGACTCCTACAATGAGCAGTTCTTC

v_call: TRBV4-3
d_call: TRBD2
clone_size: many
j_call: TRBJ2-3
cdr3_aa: CASSRETSGRSDTQYF
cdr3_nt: TGCGCCAGCAGCCGGGAGACTAGCGGGAGATCAGATACGCAGTATTTT

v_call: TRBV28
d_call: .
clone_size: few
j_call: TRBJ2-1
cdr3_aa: CASTFFRGEQFF
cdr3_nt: TGTGCCAGCACCTTCTTCCGAGGTGAGCAGTTCTTC

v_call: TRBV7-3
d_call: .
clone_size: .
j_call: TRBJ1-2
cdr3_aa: CASSLEPGDGYTF
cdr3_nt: TGTGCCAGCAGCTTAGAACCAGGGGATGGCTACACCTTC

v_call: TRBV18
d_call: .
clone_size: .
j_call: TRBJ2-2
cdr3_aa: CASSPLSPSDTGELFF
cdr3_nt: TGTGCCAGCTCACCCCTGAGTCCGTCCGACACCGGGGAGCTGTTTTTT

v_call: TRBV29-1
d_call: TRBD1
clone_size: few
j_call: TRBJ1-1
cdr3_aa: CSVAGGAEAFF
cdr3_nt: TGCAGCGTTGCAGGGGGCGCTGAAGCTTTCTTT

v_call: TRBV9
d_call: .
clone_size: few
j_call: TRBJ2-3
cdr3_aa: CASSVSISTDTQYF
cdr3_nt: TGTGCCAGCAGCGTATCAATTAGCACAGATACGCAGTATTTT

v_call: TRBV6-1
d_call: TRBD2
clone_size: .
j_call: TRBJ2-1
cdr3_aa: CASSVLAGRNEQFF
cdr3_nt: TGTGCCAGCAGTGTACTAGCGGGACGTAATGAGCAGTTCTTC

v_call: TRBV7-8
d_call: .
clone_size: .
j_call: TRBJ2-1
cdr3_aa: CASSLFRENEQFF
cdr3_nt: TGTGCCAGCAGCTTATTTCGGGAGAATGAGCAGTTCTTC

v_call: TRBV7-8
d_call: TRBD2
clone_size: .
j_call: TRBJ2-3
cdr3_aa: CASSLLASGMADTQYF
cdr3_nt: TGTGCCAGCAGCTTACTGGCTAGCGGGATGGCAGATACGCAGTATTTT

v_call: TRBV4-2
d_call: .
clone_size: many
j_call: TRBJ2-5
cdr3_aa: CASSQDPGVGKTQYF
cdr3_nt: TGTGCCAGCAGCCAAGACCCGGGAGTCGGGAAGACCCAGTACTTC

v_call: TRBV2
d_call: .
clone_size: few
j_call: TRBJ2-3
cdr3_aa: CASSEGQDTQYF
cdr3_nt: TGTGCCAGCAGTGAAGGGCAAGATACGCAGTATTTT

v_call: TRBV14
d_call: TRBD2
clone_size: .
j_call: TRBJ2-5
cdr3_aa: CASSPFRTSGIQETQYF
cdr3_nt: TGTGCCAGCAGCCCTTTTCGGACTAGCGGGATCCAAGAGACCCAGTACTTC

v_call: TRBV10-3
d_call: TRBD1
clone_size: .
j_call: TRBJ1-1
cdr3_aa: CAISSGTGDTEAFF
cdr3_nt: TGTGCCATCAGTTCCGGGACAGGGGACACTGAAGCTTTCTTT

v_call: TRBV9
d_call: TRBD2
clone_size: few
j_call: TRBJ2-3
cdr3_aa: CASSGGTSGSSWGTDTQYF
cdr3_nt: TGTGCCAGCAGCGGGGGGACTAGCGGCTCGTCGTGGGGCACAGATACGCAGTATTTT

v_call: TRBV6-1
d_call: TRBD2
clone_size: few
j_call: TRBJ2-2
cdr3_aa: CASITGTMNTGELFF
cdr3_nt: TGTGCCAGCATCACCGGGACTATGAACACCGGGGAGCTGTTTTTT

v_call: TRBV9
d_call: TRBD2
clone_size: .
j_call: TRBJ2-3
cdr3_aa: CASSVGTSGNTDTQYF
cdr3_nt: TGTGCCAGCAGCGTAGGGACTAGCGGTAACACAGATACGCAGTATTTT

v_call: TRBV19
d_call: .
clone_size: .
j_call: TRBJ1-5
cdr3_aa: CASSIQSNQPQHF
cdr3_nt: TGTGCCAGTAGTATCCAGTCCAATCAGCCCCAGCATTTT

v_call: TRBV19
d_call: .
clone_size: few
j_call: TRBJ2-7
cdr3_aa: CASSRTEYEQYF
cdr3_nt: TGTGCCAGTAGTAGGACAGAATACGAGCAGTACTTC

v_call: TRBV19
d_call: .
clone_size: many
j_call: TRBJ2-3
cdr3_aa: CASSIEMRNTQYF
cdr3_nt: TGTGCCAGTAGTATTGAAATGAGAAATACGCAGTATTTT

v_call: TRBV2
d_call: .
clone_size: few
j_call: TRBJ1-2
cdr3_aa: CASTGGREGYTF
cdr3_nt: TGTGCCAGCACCGGTGGACGGGAAGGCTACACCTTC

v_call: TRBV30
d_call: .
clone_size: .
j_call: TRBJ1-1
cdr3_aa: CAWSVPLGRGEAFF
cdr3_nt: TGTGCCTGGAGTGTACCTCTCGGTCGAGGTGAAGCTTTCTTT

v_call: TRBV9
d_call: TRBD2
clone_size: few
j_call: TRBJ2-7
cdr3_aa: CASSVYPSGSYEQYF
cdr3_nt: TGTGCCAGCAGCGTATACCCTAGCGGGAGCTACGAGCAGTACTTC